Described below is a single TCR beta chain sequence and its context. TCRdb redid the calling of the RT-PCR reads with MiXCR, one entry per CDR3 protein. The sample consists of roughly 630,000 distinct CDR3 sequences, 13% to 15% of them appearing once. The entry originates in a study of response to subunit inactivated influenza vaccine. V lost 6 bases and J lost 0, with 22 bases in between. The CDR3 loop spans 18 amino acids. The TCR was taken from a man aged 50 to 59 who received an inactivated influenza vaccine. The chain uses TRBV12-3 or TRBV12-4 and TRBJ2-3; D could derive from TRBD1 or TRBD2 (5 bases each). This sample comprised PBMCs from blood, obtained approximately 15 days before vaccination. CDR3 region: CASSSRDPAITSTDTQYF. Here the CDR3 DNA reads TGTGCCAGCAGCAGCCGGGACCCGGCTATTACTAGCACAGATACGCAGTATTTT.